This TCR beta chain emerged from a study of cytomegalovirus exposure and HLA in healthy donors. Nobody recorded the CMV serostatus of this donor. From germline, CDR1 is SGHTA and CDR2 FQGNSA. The CDR3 is 14 residues long. J was trimmed by 5 bases and V by 5 bases; bases with no gene match: 7. This clone came up once. The PCR had 60 Vbeta and 13 Jbeta primers. The assay was immunoSEQ multiplex PCR, and TCRdb's table has in-frame clones only and misses some. The data show 200,000 to 250,000 clones, more than 75% seen once. The sequence derives from a human donor in good health. Sequenced material: PBMCs. The chain combines TRBV7-2 with TRBJ2-5; the match to TRBD1 covers 8 bases. The CDR3: CASSPDRVGETQYF. CDR3 sequence (DNA): TGTGCCAGCAGCCCGGACAGGGTAGGCGAGACCCAGTACTTC. The entire variable domain, with the rest obtained from reference TRBV7-2 and TRBJ2-5, is as follows: GAGVSQSPSNKVTEKGKDVELRCDPISGHTALYWYRQSLGQGLEFLIYFQGNSAPDKSGLPSDRFSAERTGGSVSTLTIQRTQQEDSAVYLCASSPDRVGETQYFGPGTRLLVL.